Given below is one T cell receptor (beta chain) in context. Its antigen remains unknown. CDR3 length equals 12 residues. Germline V gene data show CDR1 as SQVTM and CDR2 as ANQGSEA. Trimming cost V 6 bases and J 3 bases, with 12 bases left between them. Every donor was a healthy person donating bone marrow. Researchers ran the PCR with 60 Vbeta and 13 Jbeta primers. TCRdb keeps only in-frame clones here, not all; method: immunoSEQ multiplex PCR. The table lists over 100,000 clones, 63% of them singletons, with over 8% in the top ten. This sample stems from a study of cytomegalovirus exposure and HLA in healthy donors. Overall study results and limits: Roughly even sequencing depth across donors was the assumption behind the presence/absence analyses. Productive rates of about 87% or about 30% were seen for most TCR beta V segments in an earlier analysis. An analysis that came later showed most CMV-associated TCR beta chains appearing HLA-restricted.

This chain links TRBV29-1 with TRBJ2-7; D may be TRBD2 (6 bases). This TCR derives from a man aged 35 to 55 in good health and CMV-seropositive. Input material: PBMCs. This chain's CDR3 is CSVGGRHYEQYF. CDR3 sequence (DNA): TGCAGCGTGGGAGGCAGGCACTACGAGCAGTACTTC.